The 24 T cell receptor beta chains listed next were all sequenced from one sample in a study of blood T cell repertoires in COVID-19. Clones were sequenced by immunoSEQ multiplex PCR, and TCRdb holds only the in-frame ones, with some missing. This table holds approximately 240,000 clones, approximately 90% found once. The source material was peripheral blood. These receptors all come from a woman between 40 and 55 years old who had recovered from COVID-19.

The genes are TRBV29-1 and TRBJ2-3, with TRBD1 matching over 8 bases. V shed 2 bases and J 2 bases; nucleotides not matched to a gene: 6. Germline V gene data show CDR1 as SQVTM and CDR2 as ANQGSEA. CDR3 length: 15 residues. This CDR3 reads CSVERQGRPTDTQYF. Written as DNA, the CDR3 is TGCAGCGTTGAACGACAGGGGAGGCCCACAGATACGCAGTATTTT.

The rearrangement uses TRBV5-1 and TRBJ2-2; 13 bases are a match to TRBD2. The CDR3 has 17 amino acids. Germline V gene data show CDR1 as SGHRS and CDR2 as YFSETQ. The V gene end was trimmed by 6 bases and the J gene end by 5 bases; junction bases not matched to a gene: 10. The CDR3 sequence: CASNVPGLAGRTGELFF. The DNA of the CDR3 is TGCGCCAGCAACGTCCCGGGACTAGCGGGGCGGACCGGGGAGCTGTTTTTT. Looking up the rest from reference TRBV5-1 and TRBJ2-2 gives the full variable domain: KAGVTQTPRYLIKTRGQQVTLSCSPISGHRSVSWYQQTPGQGLQFLFEYFSETQRNKGNFPGRFSGRQFSNSRSEMNVSTLELGDSALYLCASNVPGLAGRTGELFFGEGSRLTVL.

Of note for this clone: The same CDR3 can be traced to other DNA sequences in this sample. The chain is built from TRBV18 and TRBJ2-7; D unclear. The length of the CDR3 is 12 residues. The V end was cut by 3 bases, the J end by 1 base, with 4 bases between. Germline loops: CDR1 KGHSH, CDR2 LQKENI. The CDR3 protein is CASSPESYEQYF. The CDR3 DNA is TGTGCCAGCTCACCGGAGTCCTACGAGCAGTACTTC. Full variable domain (outside the CDR3, taken from reference TRBV18 and TRBJ2-7): NAGVMQNPRHLVRRRGQEARLRCSPMKGHSHVYWYRQLPEEGLKFMVYLQKENIIDESGMPKERFSAEFPKEGPSILRIQQVVRGDSAAYFCASSPESYEQYFGPGTRLTVT.

The rearrangement uses TRBV6-5 and TRBJ2-3; D not resolved. Per the germline V gene, CDR1 is MNHEY and CDR2 is SVGAGI. The CDR3 contains 14 residues. The V end lost 8 bases, the J end lost 0 bases, and 12 bases lay between the germline ends. CDR3 sequence reads: CASARRVSTDTQYF. The CDR3 coding sequence is TGTGCCAGCGCAAGAAGAGTGAGCACAGATACGCAGTATTTT.

The chain recombines TRBV7-9 with TRBJ2-3, with 7 nucleotides matching TRBD1. The CDR3 is 15 residues long. The trim removed 6 bases at V and 0 bases at J, leaving 6 bases unmatched. Per germline, CDR1 SEHNR and CDR2 FQNEAQ (reference sequence). DNA for the CDR3: TGTGCCAGCAGTAAAGACAGGGCGAGCACAGATACGCAGTATTTT. Translating it yields CASSKDRASTDTQYF.

Notes on this clone: The same CDR3 is also encoded by other DNA sequences in this sample. V usage is TRBV3-1 (or the pseudogene TRBV3-2) and J usage is TRBJ1-2, with D unresolved. This CDR3 spans 13 amino acids. Germline CDR1 LGHDT, CDR2 YNNKEL (reference sequence). Trimming pared 3 bases from V and 2 bases from J, leaving 7 bases between. CDR3 nucleotide sequence: TGTGCCAGCAGCCAGGAGAGGAACTATGGCTACACCTTC. Translating it yields CASSQERNYGYTF.

This clone was recorded once. At one boundary the junction diverges from the germline segment, which might be a read error. The V and J genes are TRBV12-3 or TRBV12-4 and TRBJ2-7, with 8 bases lining up with TRBD1. The CDR3 extends over 11 amino acids. CDR3 region: CASSLGTGINF. In DNA, the CDR3 is TGTGCCAGCAGTTTAGGGACAGGGATTAACTTC.

The J gene is TRBJ2-1, the V gene TRBV3-1 (or the pseudogene TRBV3-2); 7 bases match TRBD2. Germline loops: CDR1 LGHDT, CDR2 YNNKEL (reference sequence). This CDR3 has 16 residues. J was trimmed by 5 bases and V by 2 bases; bases with no gene match: 9. The CDR3, as DNA: TGTGCCAGCAGCCAAAAGGGAGGGTTCGGGGACAATGAGCAGTTCTTC. This gives the protein CASSQKGGFGDNEQFF.

This clone was observed once. The chain couples TRBV25-1 to TRBJ2-1, with 7 nucleotides matching TRBD2. The CDR3 sequence is 16 residues long. With V trimmed by 0 bases and J by 0 bases, 2 bases remained unmatched. Germline V lookup: CDR1 MGHDK, CDR2 SYGVNS. CDR3 DNA sequence: TGTGCCAGCAGTGAATATAAGCGGGGCTCCTACAATGAGCAGTTCTTC. Translation gives CASSEYKRGSYNEQFF.

J is TRBJ2-1 and V is TRBV5-1, with 9 bases matching TRBD1. Germline lookup yields CDR1 SGHRS and CDR2 YFSETQ. Trimming cost V 0 bases and J 5 bases; bases outside gene matches: 6. CDR3 length equals 16 residues. CDR3: CASSLGDRAVHNEQFF. The CDR3 DNA reads TGCGCCAGCAGCTTGGGGGACAGGGCTGTACACAATGAGCAGTTCTTC.

The rearrangement joins TRBV4-2 to TRBJ2-1; weak D call: TRBD2 (5 bases). Germline CDR1 and CDR2: LGHNA and YNFKEQ. The CDR3 spans 22 residues. V lost 7 bases and J 4 bases, leaving 38 bases between the germline ends. The CDR3 region is CASTAQLGFFRRHGVSYNEQFF. For the CDR3, the DNA is TGTGCCAGCACCGCTCAGCTTGGTTTCTTTCGAAGACACGGGGTAAGTTACAATGAGCAGTTCTTC.

This chain joins TRBV21-1 and TRBJ2-3; TRBD1, the table's D call, was not compared with the DNA. TRBV21-1 is classified as a pseudogene. The CDR3 has 15 amino acids. The DNA of the CDR3 is TGTGCCAGCAGCGGACGGACAGGCCGCTCAGATACGCAGTATTTT. This translates into CASSGRTGRSDTQYF.

V and J are TRBV5-4 and TRBJ2-7, with a possible D match to TRBD1 (5 bases). Trimming shortened V by 4 bases and J by 7 bases, and 21 bases separated the two germline ends. The CDR3 loop spans 15 amino acids. The germline gives CDR1 SGHNT, CDR2 YYREEE (reference sequence). CDR3 nucleotide sequence: TGTGCCAGCAGCGTCGACAGCCGCCCTCTCTCAGAGCAGTACTTC. Translation: CASSVDSRPLSEQYF.

The chain employs TRBV27 and TRBJ2-1; D perhaps matches TRBD1 (6 bases). The V end was cut by 7 bases, the J end by 6 bases, with 28 bases between. The CDR3 loop spans 18 amino acids. The germline CDR1 and CDR2 sequences are MNHEY and SMNVEV (reference sequence). The CDR3 coding sequence is TGTGCCAGCATCCCCGCCGGACAGCAATATGTTCAAACCAATGAGCAGTTCTTC. Protein: CASIPAGQQYVQTNEQFF.

DNA for the CDR3: TGCAGCGTTGAGGGCTCCGGGACTAGCGGGAGCTACGAGCAGTACTTC. It translates to CSVEGSGTSGSYEQYF. This sequence joins TRBV29-1 and TRBJ2-7; 14 nucleotides agree with TRBD2. Germline CDR1 and CDR2: SQVTM and ANQGSEA. V shed 3 bases and J 3 bases; nucleotides not matched to a gene: 7. There are 16 residues in the CDR3.

The chain uses TRBV9 and TRBJ2-1, with a tentative D call TRBD2 (6 bases). CDR1 and CDR2 (germline): SGDLS, YYNGEE. CDR3 size: 15 residues. Trimming took off 5 bases at V and 2 bases at J, with 14 bases between the two ends. CDR3 in DNA: TGTGCCAGCAGTATAGGCGGGACGCCCTACAATGAGCAGTTCTTC. Translation: CASSIGGTPYNEQFF.

The V and J genes are TRBV5-8 and TRBJ2-7; 9 bases are a match to TRBD1. CDR3 length: 14 residues. Per the germline V gene, CDR1 is SGHTS and CDR2 is YDEGEE. The J segment lost 3 bases and the V segment lost 4 bases, leaving 5 bases of the junction unmatched. CDR3 residues: CASSPGTGYYEQYF. CDR3 nucleotide sequence: TGTGCCAGCAGCCCCGGGACAGGGTACTACGAGCAGTACTTC.

V gene TRBV19 combines with J gene TRBJ1-1; no definite D call. V shed 4 bases and J shed 3 bases, with 12 bases lying between them. Looked up from germline, CDR1 is LNHDA and CDR2 is SQIVND (reference sequence). This CDR3 contains 14 residues. The CDR3 loop is CASSTLPGDTEAFF. The CDR3 DNA sequence: TGTGCCAGTAGTACTTTACCCGGGGACACTGAAGCTTTCTTT.

The chain links TRBV6-2 or TRBV6-3 to TRBJ1-1, with D possibly TRBD1 on 6 matching bases. This CDR3 comprises 14 residues. Between the trimmed V and J ends, which lost 4 bases and 7 bases, there was a span of 16 bases. The germline CDR1 and CDR2 sequences are MNHEY and SVGEGT. CDR3 bases: TGTGCCAGCAGTTCCAGGGGAGGGAAGAGTGAAGCTTTCTTT. This encodes CASSSRGGKSEAFF.

DNA for the CDR3: TGTGCCAGTAGTATAACTGACATAACCGTGAACACTGAAGCTTTCTTT. Its protein product is CASSITDITVNTEAFF. The chain links TRBV19 to TRBJ1-1, with D unclear. V lost 2 bases to trimming and J lost 0 bases, with 13 bases between them. Germline V gene data show CDR1 as LNHDA and CDR2 as SQIVND (reference sequence). The CDR3 spans 16 residues.

The chain uses TRBV7-2 and TRBJ2-5; D may be TRBD1 (5 bases). V lost 5 bases, J lost 1 base, and 23 bases lay in between. The V gene's germline CDR1 is SGHTA and CDR2 FQGNSA. The CDR3 is 18 residues long. For the CDR3, the DNA is TGTGCCAGCAGCCAACTCACGACAGCTCGCCTACTCCAAGAGACCCAGTACTTC. It codes for CASSQLTTARLLQETQYF.

This chain uses TRBV30 with TRBJ1-2; 8 nucleotides match TRBD1. Germline V gene lookup returns CDR1 GTSNPN and CDR2 SVGIG (reference sequence). J lost 2 bases, V lost 2 bases, and 1 base had no gene match. This CDR3 contains 13 residues. The CDR3 region is CAWSTGGNYGYTF. CDR3 bases: TGTGCCTGGAGTACAGGGGGGAACTATGGCTACACCTTC.

The rearrangement links TRBV29-1 to TRBJ1-5; TRBD1 might be the D (6 bases). CDR1 and CDR2 (germline): SQVTM, ANQGSEA. CDR3 length equals 13 residues. V lost 5 bases to trimming and J lost 1 base, with 9 bases between them. This CDR3 reads CSVSQGSNQPQHF. The CDR3 nucleotides are TGCAGCGTTTCCCAGGGGAGCAATCAGCCCCAGCATTTT.

This clone appeared a single time. V usage is TRBV4-3 and J usage is TRBJ2-7; possible D gene TRBD2, 6 bases. The germline V and J ends were trimmed by 0 bases and 3 bases, with 18 bases remaining between them. The length of the CDR3 is 17 residues. Germline CDR1 and CDR2: LGHNA and YSLEER. CDR3 nucleotide sequence: TGCGCCAGCAGCCAAGACGACTTTGGGGGGACTTTCTACGAGCAGTACTTC. Its translation is CASSQDDFGGTFYEQYF.